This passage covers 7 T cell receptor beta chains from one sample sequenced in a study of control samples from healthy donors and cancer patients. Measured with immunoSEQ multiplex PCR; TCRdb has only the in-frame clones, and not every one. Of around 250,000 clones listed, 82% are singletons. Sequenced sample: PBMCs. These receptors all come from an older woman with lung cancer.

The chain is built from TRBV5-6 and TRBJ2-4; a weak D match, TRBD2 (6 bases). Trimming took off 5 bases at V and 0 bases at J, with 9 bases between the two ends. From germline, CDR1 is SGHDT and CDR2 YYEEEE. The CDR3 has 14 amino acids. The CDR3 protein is CASSRAGAKNIQYF. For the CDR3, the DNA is TGTGCCAGCAGTAGAGCGGGAGCCAAAAACATTCAGTACTTC.

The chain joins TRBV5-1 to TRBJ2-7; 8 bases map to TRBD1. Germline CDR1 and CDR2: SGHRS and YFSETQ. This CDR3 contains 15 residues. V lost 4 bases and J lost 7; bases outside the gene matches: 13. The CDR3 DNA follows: TGCGCCAGCAGCCCGCAGGGACAGGCCTTGGGGGAGCAGTACTTC. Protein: CASSPQGQALGEQYF.

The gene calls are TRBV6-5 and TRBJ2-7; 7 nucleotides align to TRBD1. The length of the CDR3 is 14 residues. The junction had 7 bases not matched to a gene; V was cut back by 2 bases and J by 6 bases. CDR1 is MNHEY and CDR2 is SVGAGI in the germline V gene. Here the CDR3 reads CASSYNRGVVEQYF. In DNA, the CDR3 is TGTGCCAGCAGTTACAACAGGGGAGTTGTCGAGCAGTACTTC.

The CDR3 here is CASSLSGGRWGYGYTF. The CDR3 DNA reads TGTGCCAGCAGTTTATCAGGGGGACGGTGGGGCTATGGCTACACCTTC. The chain recombines TRBV27 with TRBJ1-2; TRBD1 is a possible D gene (6 bases). CDR1 and CDR2 (germline): MNHEY, SMNVEV (reference sequence). The V gene lost 0 bases and the J gene lost 4 bases, with 15 bases spanning the gap. The CDR3 is 16 amino acids.

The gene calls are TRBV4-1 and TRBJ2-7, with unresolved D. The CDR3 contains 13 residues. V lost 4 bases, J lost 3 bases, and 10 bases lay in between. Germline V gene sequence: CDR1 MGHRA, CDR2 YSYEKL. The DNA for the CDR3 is TGCGCCAGCAGCCGAGCAGAGGTCTACGAGCAGTACTTC. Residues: CASSRAEVYEQYF.

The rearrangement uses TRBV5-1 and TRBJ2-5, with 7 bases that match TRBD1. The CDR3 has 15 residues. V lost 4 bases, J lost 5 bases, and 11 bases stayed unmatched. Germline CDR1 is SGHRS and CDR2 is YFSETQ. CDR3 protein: CASSPATGTAETQYF. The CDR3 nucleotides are TGCGCCAGCAGCCCCGCGACCGGGACAGCGGAGACCCAGTACTTC.

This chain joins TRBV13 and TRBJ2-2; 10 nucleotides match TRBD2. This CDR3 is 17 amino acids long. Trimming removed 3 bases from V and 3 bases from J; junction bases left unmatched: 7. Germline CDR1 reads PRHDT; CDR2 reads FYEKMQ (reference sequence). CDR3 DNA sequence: TGTGCCAGCAGCTTGACGAGCGGGGGGGCCCACACCGGGGAGCTGTTTTTT. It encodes CASSLTSGGAHTGELFF.